These 5 T cell receptor beta chains originate from one sample sequenced in a study of blood T cell repertoires in COVID-19. This table comes from immunoSEQ multiplex PCR, and its TCRdb copy is limited to in-frame clones, with some not included. The top ten hold approximately 7.1% of the sample, which has some 50,000 clones, 65% to 90% seen once. The material sequenced was peripheral blood. The source is a human donor in a cohort sampled during active COVID-19.

This clone was detected once. This rearrangement joins TRBV18 to TRBJ1-1; D is unclear. The CDR3 runs 13 residues. Germline V gene data show CDR1 as KGHSH and CDR2 as LQKENI. With 5 bases removed from V and 3 bases from J, the gap between germline ends came to 10 bases. The CDR3, as DNA: TGTGCCAGCTCAACGGGTCTGGACACTGAAGCTTTCTTT. This gives the protein CASSTGLDTEAFF. Full variable domain (remainder filled in from reference TRBV18 and TRBJ1-1): NAGVMQNPRHLVRRRGQEARLRCSPMKGHSHVYWYRQLPEEGLKFMVYLQKENIIDESGMPKERFSAEFPKEGPSILRIQQVVRGDSAAYFCASSTGLDTEAFFGQGTRLTVV.

J is TRBJ1-1 and V is TRBV19, with 7 bases matching TRBD1. The J segment lost 4 bases and the V segment lost 6 bases, leaving 2 bases of the junction unmatched. The CDR3 has 12 residues. Germline CDR1 is LNHDA and CDR2 is SQIVND (reference sequence). CDR3 residues: CASSSGGTEAFF. In DNA, the CDR3 is TGTGCCAGTAGCTCAGGGGGCACTGAAGCTTTCTTT.

This clone has just a few counts. DNA of the CDR3: TGCGCCAGCAGCCAAGACCCGGGACTCTCTGGAAACACCATATATTTT. This gives the protein CASSQDPGLSGNTIYF. The chain carries TRBV4-1 and TRBJ1-3; D may be TRBD1 (5 bases). The CDR3 loop spans 16 amino acids. The V end was cut by 0 bases, the J end by 0 bases, with 9 bases between. Germline values: CDR1 MGHRA, CDR2 YSYEKL.

The J gene is TRBJ2-5, the V gene TRBV18; TRBD1 matches 7 bases. CDR1 KGHSH and CDR2 LQKENI come from the germline V gene. V was clipped by 6 bases and J by 4 bases; unmatched bases: 11. The CDR3 length is 15 residues. In nucleotides, the CDR3 is TGTGCCAGCTCTCCCACAGGGGACAATGGAGAGACCCAGTACTTC. Protein: CASSPTGDNGETQYF.

V gene TRBV18 combines with J gene TRBJ2-2; 11 bases match TRBD2. The CDR3 sequence is 16 residues long. V trimming: 6 bases; J trimming: 5 bases; junction bases outside the gene matches: 8. The germline gives CDR1 KGHSH, CDR2 LQKENI. CDR3 DNA sequence: TGTGCCAGCTCCACTAGCGGGGGCCTAGTGACCGGGGAGCTGTTTTTT. Protein sequence: CASSTSGGLVTGELFF.